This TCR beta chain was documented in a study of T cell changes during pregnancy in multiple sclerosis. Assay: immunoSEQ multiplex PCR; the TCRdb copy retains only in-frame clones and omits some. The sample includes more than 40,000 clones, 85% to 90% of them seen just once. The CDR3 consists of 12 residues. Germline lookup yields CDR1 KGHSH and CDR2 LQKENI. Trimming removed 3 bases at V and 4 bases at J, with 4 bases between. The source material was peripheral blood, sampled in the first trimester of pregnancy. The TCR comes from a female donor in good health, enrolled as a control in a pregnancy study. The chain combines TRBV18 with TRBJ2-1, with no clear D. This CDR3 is CASSPPYNEQFF. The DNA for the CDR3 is TGTGCCAGCTCACCTCCATACAATGAGCAGTTCTTC.